What follows describes a single T cell receptor beta chain. Using immunoSEQ multiplex PCR, the repertoire was profiled, and TCRdb retains in-frame clones only, with some absent. The sample includes 150,000 to 200,000 clones, under 90% of them seen just once. This entry is derived from a study of blood T cell repertoires in COVID-19. Looking at the study overall: The study drew acute and convalescent COVID-19 samples from the United States, Italy and Spain.

The J segment lost 2 bases and the V segment lost 0 bases, leaving 1 base of the junction unmatched. Germline CDR1 SGDLS, CDR2 YYNGEE. This CDR3 is 15 amino acids long. The chain links TRBV9 to TRBJ1-3, with 8 bases lining up with TRBD1. This clonotype originated in a woman of 80 years or more with active or convalescent COVID-19. Sequences were obtained from peripheral blood. The CDR3 nucleotides are TGTGCCAGCAGCGTAGCGACAGGGGCTGGAAACACCATATATTTT. Protein sequence: CASSVATGAGNTIYF.